The 27 T cell receptor beta chains listed next were all sequenced from one sample in a study of patients and donors after allogeneic stem cell transplantation. MiXCR was run by TCRdb on the RT-PCR reads, yielding one entry per CDR3 protein. This sample has around 17,000 distinct CDR3 sequences, with roughly a quarter found just once. Input material: blood, either unsorted or a sorted T cell fraction (not recorded which). These receptors were taken from a human donor who was either an allogeneic HSCT recipient or a stem cell or donor lymphocyte infusion donor (not recorded which). It is not recorded whose cells these are; they may come from a transplant donor.

This sequence joins TRBV24-1 and TRBJ1-4; D may be TRBD1 (5 bases). Germline loops: CDR1 KGHDR, CDR2 SFDVKD. V lost 9 bases and J lost 8, with 21 bases in between. This CDR3 region has 15 residues. The CDR3 DNA is TGTGCCACCCCTTCTCTCGGAGGGGTAGGGGAAAAACTGTTTTTT. This translates into CATPSLGGVGEKLFF.

This clonotype was observed a few times. The chain links TRBV7-9 to TRBJ1-1; D is undetermined. Germline V lookup: CDR1 SEHNR, CDR2 FQNEAQ (reference sequence). The CDR3 runs 13 residues. Deletions cut 1 base from V and 5 bases from J, with 8 bases between. CDR3 DNA sequence: TGTGCCAGCAGCTTAGAAGGCGGAACTGAAGCTTTCTTT. It is translated as CASSLEGGTEAFF. Using reference TRBV7-9 and TRBJ1-1 for the parts outside the CDR3, the full variable domain is DTGVSQNPRHKITKRGQNVTFRCDPISEHNRLYWYRQTLGQGPEFLTYFQNEAQLEKSRLLSDRFSAERPKGSFSTLEIQRTEQGDSAMYLCASSLEGGTEAFFGQGTRLTVV.

This clonotype was detected a few times. The V call is TRBV4-1, the J call TRBJ1-2, with TRBD1 matching 7 bases. Losses at the gene ends were 4 bases for V and 5 bases for J; bases not matched to a gene: 13. This CDR3 comprises 16 residues. Germline-derived CDR1 and CDR2 are MGHRA and YSYEKL. CDR3 region: CASSPNRDRVTYGYTF. The CDR3 DNA sequence: TGCGCCAGCAGCCCTAATCGCGACAGGGTTACTTATGGCTACACCTTC.

This clonotype was counted only a few times. The chain employs TRBV28 and TRBJ1-1; 7 bases match TRBD1. Looked up from germline, CDR1 is MDHEN and CDR2 is SYDVKM. There are 13 residues in the CDR3. Germline trimming cut 4 bases from V and 5 bases from J; bases unmatched to any gene: 4. CDR3 DNA: TGTGCCAGCAGTTCATACAGGGGAACTGAAGCTTTCTTT. This codes for CASSSYRGTEAFF.

This chain uses TRBV5-1 with TRBJ2-2, with D perhaps matching TRBD1 (5 bases). CDR3 length: 15 amino acids. Trimming removed 0 bases at V and 4 bases at J, with 10 bases between. Germline V gives CDR1 SGHRS, CDR2 YFSETQ. In DNA, the CDR3 is TGCGCCAGCAGCTTGGACGGACACTTCACCGGGGAGCTGTTTTTT. It specifies CASSLDGHFTGELFF.

Ten or more counts support this clonotype. This chain links TRBV12-3 or TRBV12-4 with TRBJ1-2; 8 bases match TRBD1. CDR3 length: 14 residues. V shed 5 bases, J shed 4 bases, and the junction held 6 bases outside the gene matches. The CDR3 here is CASSPPGGGYGYTF. The CDR3 DNA reads as TGTGCCAGCAGTCCTCCAGGGGGCGGCTATGGCTACACCTTC.

The chain recombines TRBV7-9 with TRBJ1-1; unclear D gene. CDR1 SEHNR and CDR2 FQNEAQ come from the germline V gene (reference sequence). CDR3 length equals 12 residues. V was clipped by 3 bases and J by 2 bases, with 4 bases between them. CDR3: CASSFSNTEAFF. The CDR3 DNA is TGTGCCAGCAGCTTTTCCAACACTGAAGCTTTCTTT.

V is TRBV4-1 and J is TRBJ1-1; no clear D. The CDR3 length is 13 residues. V lost 4 bases and J 1 base, leaving 7 bases between the germline ends. Germline V gene lookup returns CDR1 MGHRA and CDR2 YSYEKL. The DNA for the CDR3 is TGCGCCAGCAGCCGGACGGAGAACACTGAAGCTTTCTTT. Protein sequence: CASSRTENTEAFF.

The rearrangement links TRBV10-3 to TRBJ1-2, with D possibly TRBD1 on 6 matching bases. Germline values: CDR1 ENHRY, CDR2 SYGVKD. V lost 5 bases and J 5 bases, leaving 15 bases between the germline ends. This CDR3 spans 14 amino acids. CDR3 residues: CAISFPSTGYGYTF. The CDR3 DNA follows: TGTGCCATCAGTTTTCCCTCCACAGGGTATGGCTACACCTTC.

As to this clonotype: This may be a read error, as it is one base from a much larger clone. The chain is built from TRBV28 and TRBJ1-1; D call uncertain. The CDR3 extends over 15 amino acids. Germline V gives CDR1 MDHEN, CDR2 SYDVKM. Here the CDR3 DNA reads TGTGCCCGCAGTTTAGAAGGACGGGTTGTCCCTGAAGCTTTCTTT. Translation gives CARSLEGRVVPEAFF.

The chain has TRBV10-1 and TRBJ2-2; D remains unclear. V dropped 1 base and J dropped 1 base, with 4 bases sitting between them. CDR3 length: 14 residues. Germline CDR1 and CDR2: WNHNN and SYGVQD (reference sequence). The CDR3 DNA reads TGCGCCAGCAGTGAGTTTGTGAACACCGGGGAGCTGTTTTTT. Protein sequence: CASSEFVNTGELFF.

This rearrangement joins TRBV28 to TRBJ2-3; D unclear. CDR3 size: 12 residues. Germline loops: CDR1 MDHEN, CDR2 SYDVKM. V was cut by 2 bases and J by 9 bases, with 9 bases left in between. The CDR3 loop is CASSLGRYTQYF. Here the CDR3 DNA reads TGTGCCAGCAGTTTAGGCAGGTACACGCAGTATTTT. Together with reference TRBV28 and TRBJ2-3, the CDR3 gives the full variable domain: DVKVTQSSRYLVKRTGEKVFLECVQDMDHENMFWYRQDPGLGLRLIYFSYDVKMKEKGDIPEGYSVSREKKERFSLILESASTNQTSMYLCASSLGRYTQYFGPGTRLTVL.

V gene TRBV27 combines with J gene TRBJ1-2; TRBD1 matches at 10 bases. V shed 6 bases, J shed 4 bases, and the junction held 11 bases outside the gene matches. The germline gives CDR1 MNHEY, CDR2 SMNVEV (reference sequence). The CDR3 extends over 16 amino acids. CDR3 coding DNA: TGTGCCAGCAGCCACAGACTGACAGGGGGCACCTATGGCTACACCTTC. Translating gives CASSHRLTGGTYGYTF.

The chain links TRBV2 to TRBJ1-2; D possibly corresponds to TRBD1 (5 bases). There are 14 residues in the CDR3. Germline CDR1 is SNHLY and CDR2 is FYNNEI. Trimming left V 8 bases short and J 13 bases short, with 26 bases between. In nucleotides, the CDR3 is TGTGCCAGCGCGGCCAGGGCCCAATTAATTGGGTGCACCTTC. It is translated as CASAARAQLIGCTF.

The chain links TRBV7-9 to TRBJ1-5; 7 bases match TRBD1. The CDR3 runs 14 residues. CDR1 is SEHNR, CDR2 FQNEAQ, per germline (reference sequence). The V and J ends lost 6 bases and 5 bases, in that order; junction bases with no gene match: 7. The chain's CDR3 is CASSLRDSDQPQHF. CDR3 DNA: TGTGCCAGCAGTCTCCGGGACAGTGATCAGCCCCAGCATTTT. The full variable domain, with the rest looked up from reference TRBV7-9 and TRBJ1-5, is DTGVSQNPRHKITKRGQNVTFRCDPISEHNRLYWYRQTLGQGPEFLTYFQNEAQLEKSRLLSDRFSAERPKGSFSTLEIQRTEQGDSAMYLCASSLRDSDQPQHFGDGTRLSIL.

This clonotype was seen only a few times. The gene calls are TRBV19 and TRBJ1-5; TRBD1 is a possible D gene (5 bases). Germline V gene sequence: CDR1 LNHDA, CDR2 SQIVND (reference sequence). V lost 7 bases and J lost 6, with 16 bases in between. The CDR3 runs 14 residues. For the CDR3, the DNA is TGTGCCAGTAACGACATCTGGGGCTCTCAGCCCCAGCATTTT. Encoded protein: CASNDIWGSQPQHF.

This clonotype has just a few counts. This chain joins TRBV5-1 and TRBJ1-6, with 8 bases aligning to TRBD1. The CDR3 is 15 residues long. With V trimmed by 4 bases and J by 7 bases, 7 bases remained unmatched. The V gene's germline CDR1 is SGHRS and CDR2 YFSETQ. The CDR3 reads CASSTGTGPNSPLHF. CDR3 nucleotide sequence: TGCGCCAGCAGCACCGGGACAGGTCCAAATTCACCCCTCCACTTT.

J is TRBJ1-4 and V is TRBV7-6, with D possibly matching TRBD1 (5 bases). The CDR3 has 13 amino acids. Germline CDR1 and CDR2: SGHVS and FNYEAQ. V was pared by 5 bases and J by 10 bases, with 14 bases between. CDR3 in amino acids: CASSPPSGGKLFF. The CDR3, as DNA: TGTGCCAGCAGCCCACCCAGTGGGGGAAAACTGTTTTTT. Full variable domain (outside the CDR3, taken from reference TRBV7-6 and TRBJ1-4): GAGVSQSPRYKVTKRGQDVALRCDPISGHVSLYWYRQALGQGPEFLTYFNYEAQQDKSGLPNDRFSAERPEGSISTLTIQRTEQRDSAMYRCASSPPSGGKLFFGSGTQLSVL.

The gene calls are TRBV12-3 or TRBV12-4 and TRBJ2-3, with D possibly matching TRBD1 (5 bases). Trimming left V 3 bases short and J 2 bases short, with 12 bases between. The CDR3 runs to 15 residues. The CDR3 DNA is TGTGCCAGCAGTTTCGTCTTTGGGGCCACAGATACGCAGTATTTT. As protein: CASSFVFGATDTQYF.

This clonotype was picked up many times. The CDR3 nucleotides read TGTGCCAGCAGCCTGGGACAGGGCGATGATGAAAAACTGTTTTTT. Its protein is CASSLGQGDDEKLFF. V and J are TRBV5-8 and TRBJ1-4; 9 bases fit TRBD1. The length of the CDR3 is 15 residues. Germline V gives CDR1 SGHTS, CDR2 YDEGEE. V lost 4 bases and J lost 6; bases outside the gene matches: 7.

This clonotype was counted only a few times. The rearrangement uses TRBV4-2 and TRBJ1-2; 10 bases are a match to TRBD1. From germline, CDR1 is LGHNA and CDR2 YNFKEQ. The CDR3 has 16 residues. V trimming: 4 bases; J trimming: 5 bases; junction bases outside the gene matches: 10. Here the CDR3 reads CASSLTGTGEGYGYTF. DNA of the CDR3: TGTGCCAGCAGCCTCACCGGGACAGGGGAGGGTTATGGCTACACCTTC.

This clonotype was seen more than once but under ten times. This sequence joins TRBV29-1 and TRBJ1-2; D is ambiguous. V gave up 1 base and J gave up 2 bases, with 2 bases separating them. Germline V lookup: CDR1 SQVTM, CDR2 ANQGSEA. CDR3 length: 11 amino acids. The CDR3 protein is CSVEANYGYTF. The CDR3 DNA is TGCAGCGTTGAAGCGAACTATGGCTACACCTTC.

The chain links TRBV5-1 to TRBJ2-5, with D possibly being TRBD1 or TRBD2 (5 bases each). Trimming left V 3 bases short and J 4 bases short, with 13 bases between. This CDR3 region has 14 residues. Per the germline V gene, CDR1 is SGHRS and CDR2 is YFSETQ. The CDR3 is CASSSRTGGETQYF. CDR3 sequence (DNA): TGCGCCAGCAGCTCACGGACTGGGGGAGAGACCCAGTACTTC.

This clonotype turned up a few times. This chain links TRBV7-2 with TRBJ2-1, with no clear D. The germline CDR1 and CDR2 sequences are SGHTA and FQGNSA. CDR3 size: 13 residues. V lost 3 bases, J lost 6 bases, and 9 bases lay in between. The CDR3 is CASSFGWGNEQFF. DNA of the CDR3: TGTGCCAGCAGCTTTGGCTGGGGCAATGAGCAGTTCTTC.

There are a few counts of this clonotype. J is TRBJ1-4 and V is TRBV6-6, with a weak D call TRBD1 (5 bases). The CDR3 loop spans 15 amino acids. The germline gives CDR1 MNHNY, CDR2 SVGAGI (reference sequence). The V gene lost 5 bases and the J gene lost 5 bases, with 15 bases spanning the gap. CDR3 nucleotides: TGTGCCAGCAGTACCGGGGGGGGACGGAATGAAAAACTGTTTTTT. This codes for CASSTGGGRNEKLFF.

The rearrangement joins TRBV4-1 to TRBJ1-6; TRBD1 agrees at 7 bases. The CDR3 totals 18 residues. Losses at the gene ends were 5 bases for V and 0 bases for J; bases not matched to a gene: 10. CDR1 and CDR2 from the germline V gene are MGHRA and YSYEKL. CDR3: CASSTRQGRCSYNSPLHF. The CDR3 region has the DNA TGCGCCAGCAGCACAAGACAGGGCCGGTGCTCCTATAATTCACCCCTCCACTTT.

This clonotype has only one observation. The chain combines TRBV5-1 with TRBJ1-3; unclear D gene. Germline CDR1 and CDR2: SGHRS and YFSETQ. The V gene lost 4 bases and the J gene lost 0 bases, with 11 bases spanning the gap. CDR3 size: 15 residues. Written as DNA, the CDR3 is TGCGCCAGCAGCCTACTGGGTCTCTCTGGAAACACCATATATTTT. Protein sequence: CASSLLGLSGNTIYF.